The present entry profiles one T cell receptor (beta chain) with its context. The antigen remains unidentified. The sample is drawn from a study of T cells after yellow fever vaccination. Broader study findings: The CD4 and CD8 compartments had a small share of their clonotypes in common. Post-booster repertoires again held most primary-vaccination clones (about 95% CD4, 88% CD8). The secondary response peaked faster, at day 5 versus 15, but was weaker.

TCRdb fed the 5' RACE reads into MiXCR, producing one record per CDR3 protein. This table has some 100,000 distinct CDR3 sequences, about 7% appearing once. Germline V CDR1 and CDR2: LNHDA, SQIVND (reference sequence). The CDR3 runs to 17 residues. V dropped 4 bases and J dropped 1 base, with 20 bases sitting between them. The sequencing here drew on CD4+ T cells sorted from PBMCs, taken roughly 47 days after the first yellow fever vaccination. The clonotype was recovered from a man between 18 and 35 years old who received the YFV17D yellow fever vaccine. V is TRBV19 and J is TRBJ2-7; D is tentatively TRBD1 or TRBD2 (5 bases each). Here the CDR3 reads CASSKGSGTLTSYEQYF. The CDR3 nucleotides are TGTGCCAGTAGTAAGGGATCCGGGACGCTCACTTCCTACGAGCAGTACTTC.